Listed below are T cell receptor beta chains from one sample, sequenced in a study of CD8 T cells in Susac syndrome. TCRdb processed the immunoSEQ multiplex PCR reads anew with MiXCR; each CDR3 protein has one entry. The repertoire holds some 190,000 distinct CDR3 sequences, with approximately 95% as singletons. Sequencing used CD4+ T cells from PBMCs. These receptors were collected from a human donor with multiple sclerosis. The CDR3 runs from the conserved cysteine through the conserved F or W. The order of the fields is J gene, clone size, V gene, D gene, CDR3 protein, CDR3 DNA. The D gene is left open where the match is weak. The listing skips clone size in some rows; elsewhere it reads once, few, many or a size class.

j_call: TRBJ2-7
clone_size: -
v_call: TRBV18
d_call: -
cdr3_aa: CASSHTGTGAYEQYF
cdr3_nt: TGTGCCAGCTCACACACCGGGACGGGAGCGTATGAGCAGTACTTC

j_call: TRBJ1-2
clone_size: -
v_call: TRBV28
d_call: -
cdr3_aa: CASREVQGFYGYTF
cdr3_nt: TGTGCCAGCAGGGAAGTACAGGGATTCTATGGCTACACCTTC

j_call: TRBJ2-2
clone_size: -
v_call: TRBV29-1
d_call: -
cdr3_aa: CSVGGGGNTGELFF
cdr3_nt: TGCAGCGTTGGCGGCGGGGGCAACACCGGGGAGCTGTTTTTT

j_call: TRBJ2-1
clone_size: -
v_call: TRBV7-3
d_call: -
cdr3_aa: CASGTGTPGNNEQFF
cdr3_nt: TGTGCCAGCGGTACCGGGACGCCGGGAAACAATGAGCAGTTCTTC

j_call: TRBJ2-4
clone_size: -
v_call: TRBV30
d_call: -
cdr3_aa: CAWSPDWNIQYF
cdr3_nt: TGTGCCTGGAGCCCGGACTGGAACATTCAGTACTTC

j_call: TRBJ1-1
clone_size: -
v_call: TRBV30
d_call: -
cdr3_aa: CAWSLRSITEAFF
cdr3_nt: TGTGCCTGGAGTTTACGTTCGATCACTGAAGCTTTCTTT

j_call: TRBJ1-5
clone_size: -
v_call: TRBV30
d_call: TRBD1
cdr3_aa: CAWNGQGASNQPQHF
cdr3_nt: TGTGCCTGGAACGGACAGGGAGCAAGCAATCAGCCCCAGCATTTT

j_call: TRBJ2-2
clone_size: -
v_call: TRBV5-1
d_call: -
cdr3_aa: CASSFDITGELFF
cdr3_nt: TGCGCCAGCAGCTTCGACATCACCGGGGAGCTGTTTTTT

j_call: TRBJ2-2
clone_size: -
v_call: TRBV4-3
d_call: -
cdr3_aa: CASRPQENTGELFF
cdr3_nt: TGCGCCAGCAGACCGCAGGAGAACACCGGGGAGCTGTTTTTT

j_call: TRBJ1-2
clone_size: -
v_call: TRBV6-5
d_call: TRBD1
cdr3_aa: CASSYSDRGGYTF
cdr3_nt: TGTGCCAGCAGTTACTCCGACAGGGGAGGCTACACCTTC

j_call: TRBJ1-2
clone_size: -
v_call: TRBV20-1
d_call: -
cdr3_aa: CSALGHQGYTF
cdr3_nt: TGCAGTGCTCTAGGACACCAAGGCTACACCTTC

j_call: TRBJ2-3
clone_size: -
v_call: TRBV7-9
d_call: -
cdr3_aa: CASSLGGNPDTQYF
cdr3_nt: TGTGCCAGCAGCTTAGGGGGGAATCCAGATACGCAGTATTTT

j_call: TRBJ1-2
clone_size: -
v_call: TRBV12-3/TRBV12-4
d_call: TRBD1
cdr3_aa: CASSPLGGQGIHTF
cdr3_nt: TGTGCCAGCAGTCCGCTAGGTGGACAGGGAATTCACACCTTC

j_call: TRBJ1-6
clone_size: -
v_call: TRBV14
d_call: -
cdr3_aa: CASSQVSKGSSYNSPLHF
cdr3_nt: TGTGCCAGCAGCCAAGTGTCGAAAGGGAGCTCCTATAATTCACCCCTCCACTTT

j_call: TRBJ1-5
clone_size: -
v_call: TRBV4-1
d_call: -
cdr3_aa: CASSQIDRNQPQHF
cdr3_nt: TGCGCCAGCAGCCAGATCGACAGGAATCAGCCCCAGCATTTT

j_call: TRBJ1-6
clone_size: -
v_call: TRBV27
d_call: -
cdr3_aa: CASSYTTGNNSPLHF
cdr3_nt: TGTGCCAGCAGTTATACTACAGGGAATAATTCACCCCTCCACTTT

j_call: TRBJ2-5
clone_size: -
v_call: TRBV20-1
d_call: -
cdr3_aa: CSARAGFQETQYF
cdr3_nt: TGCAGTGCTAGAGCAGGGTTCCAAGAGACCCAGTACTTC

j_call: TRBJ2-7
clone_size: -
v_call: TRBV5-1
d_call: TRBD2
cdr3_aa: CASSLNLGGPYEQYF
cdr3_nt: TGCGCCAGCAGCTTGAATTTGGGAGGGCCTTACGAGCAGTACTTC

j_call: TRBJ1-5
clone_size: -
v_call: TRBV28
d_call: -
cdr3_aa: CASTAGSGFYSNQPQHF
cdr3_nt: TGTGCCAGCACGGCAGGGTCTGGCTTTTATAGCAATCAGCCCCAGCATTTT

j_call: TRBJ2-7
clone_size: -
v_call: TRBV3-1
d_call: -
cdr3_aa: CASSDLPAYEQYF
cdr3_nt: TGTGCCAGCAGCGACCTCCCAGCCTACGAGCAGTACTTC

j_call: TRBJ2-7
clone_size: -
v_call: TRBV7-2
d_call: -
cdr3_aa: CASSLGVGPYEQYF
cdr3_nt: TGTGCCAGCAGCTTAGGTGTAGGTCCGTACGAGCAGTACTTC

j_call: TRBJ2-3
clone_size: -
v_call: TRBV24-1
d_call: TRBD1
cdr3_aa: CATSDPQGATRDTQYF
cdr3_nt: TGTGCCACCAGTGATCCGCAGGGGGCTACGAGGGATACGCAGTATTTT

j_call: TRBJ2-5
clone_size: -
v_call: TRBV7-9
d_call: TRBD2
cdr3_aa: CASSLGREGTQYF
cdr3_nt: TGTGCCAGCAGCTTAGGCCGGGAGGGGACCCAGTACTTC

j_call: TRBJ2-6
clone_size: -
v_call: TRBV7-2
d_call: -
cdr3_aa: CASSSRSFPGANVLTF
cdr3_nt: TGTGCCAGCAGCTCCCGCAGTTTCCCTGGGGCCAACGTCCTGACTTTC

j_call: TRBJ2-2
clone_size: -
v_call: TRBV20-1
d_call: TRBD1
cdr3_aa: CSARGQGKVTGELFF
cdr3_nt: TGCAGTGCTAGGGGACAGGGGAAGGTCACCGGGGAGCTGTTTTTT

j_call: TRBJ2-7
clone_size: -
v_call: TRBV7-9
d_call: -
cdr3_aa: CASSPLGQQQYF
cdr3_nt: TGTGCCAGCAGCCCACTAGGGCAGCAGCAGTACTTC

j_call: TRBJ2-7
clone_size: -
v_call: TRBV12-3/TRBV12-4
d_call: TRBD2
cdr3_aa: CASSSASGSYEQYF
cdr3_nt: TGTGCCAGCAGTTCAGCTAGCGGCTCCTACGAGCAGTACTTC

j_call: TRBJ2-7
clone_size: -
v_call: TRBV6-2/TRBV6-3
d_call: -
cdr3_aa: CASSWTESSYEQYF
cdr3_nt: TGTGCCAGCAGTTGGACGGAGAGCTCCTACGAGCAGTACTTC

j_call: TRBJ2-2
clone_size: -
v_call: TRBV5-4
d_call: -
cdr3_aa: CASSLLTTGELFF
cdr3_nt: TGTGCCAGCAGCTTGTTAACAACCGGGGAGCTGTTTTTT

j_call: TRBJ1-2
clone_size: -
v_call: TRBV3-1
d_call: TRBD1
cdr3_aa: CASSQKQGAYGYTF
cdr3_nt: TGTGCCAGCAGCCAGAAACAGGGGGCCTATGGCTACACCTTC

j_call: TRBJ2-3
clone_size: -
v_call: TRBV5-4
d_call: -
cdr3_aa: CASSLALGLRDTQYF
cdr3_nt: TGTGCCAGCAGCTTGGCACTAGGCCTTAGGGATACGCAGTATTTT

j_call: TRBJ1-1
clone_size: -
v_call: TRBV27
d_call: -
cdr3_aa: CASSLSSGSGMAFF
cdr3_nt: TGTGCCAGCAGTTTATCGAGCGGGAGTGGAATGGCTTTCTTT

j_call: TRBJ1-2
clone_size: -
v_call: TRBV30
d_call: -
cdr3_aa: CAWSRQATMAYTF
cdr3_nt: TGTGCCTGGAGTCGACAGGCTACTATGGCGTACACCTTC

j_call: TRBJ1-1
clone_size: -
v_call: TRBV9
d_call: -
cdr3_aa: CASSVGGGGVFEAFF
cdr3_nt: TGTGCCAGCAGCGTAGGCGGAGGGGGAGTATTTGAAGCTTTCTTT

j_call: TRBJ1-6
clone_size: once
v_call: TRBV6-4
d_call: -
cdr3_aa: CAPTAGGSRF
cdr3_nt: TGTGCCCCCACGGCGGGTGGTAGCCGGTTT

j_call: TRBJ1-4
clone_size: -
v_call: TRBV2
d_call: -
cdr3_aa: CASHTNEKLFF
cdr3_nt: TGTGCCAGCCACACTAATGAAAAACTGTTTTTT

j_call: TRBJ1-1
clone_size: -
v_call: TRBV2
d_call: -
cdr3_aa: CASTLNRNTEAFF
cdr3_nt: TGTGCCAGCACCTTAAACAGGAACACTGAAGCTTTCTTT

j_call: TRBJ1-2
clone_size: -
v_call: TRBV28
d_call: TRBD1
cdr3_aa: CAREKGGAQGYTF
cdr3_nt: TGTGCCCGCGAGAAAGGGGGCGCTCAGGGCTACACCTTC

j_call: TRBJ1-6
clone_size: -
v_call: TRBV4-3
d_call: -
cdr3_aa: CASSQEPYNSPLHF
cdr3_nt: TGCGCCAGCAGCCAAGAGCCCTATAATTCACCCCTCCACTTT

j_call: TRBJ1-2
clone_size: -
v_call: TRBV20-1
d_call: TRBD1
cdr3_aa: CSAGDRGSDYGYTF
cdr3_nt: TGCAGTGCTGGGGACAGGGGATCGGACTATGGCTACACCTTC

j_call: TRBJ2-5
clone_size: -
v_call: TRBV5-6
d_call: TRBD2
cdr3_aa: CASSWGLAGGVETQYF
cdr3_nt: TGTGCCAGCAGCTGGGGACTAGCGGGGGGTGTGGAGACCCAGTACTTC

j_call: TRBJ2-7
clone_size: -
v_call: TRBV20-1
d_call: TRBD2
cdr3_aa: CSARTSAVYEQYF
cdr3_nt: TGCAGTGCAAGGACTAGCGCGGTCTACGAGCAGTACTTC

j_call: TRBJ2-1
clone_size: -
v_call: TRBV20-1
d_call: TRBD2
cdr3_aa: CSARGGSGGLYNEQFF
cdr3_nt: TGCAGTGCTAGAGGGGGTAGCGGGGGCCTCTACAATGAGCAGTTCTTC

j_call: TRBJ1-5
clone_size: -
v_call: TRBV30
d_call: -
cdr3_aa: CAWSMKGNNQPQHF
cdr3_nt: TGTGCCTGGAGTATGAAGGGAAACAATCAGCCCCAGCATTTT

j_call: TRBJ2-1
clone_size: -
v_call: TRBV29-1
d_call: TRBD1
cdr3_aa: CSVHGTGVFEQFF
cdr3_nt: TGCAGCGTTCATGGGACAGGGGTATTTGAGCAGTTCTTC

j_call: TRBJ1-6
clone_size: once
v_call: TRBV6-5
d_call: -
cdr3_aa: CASSYAGNNSPLHF
cdr3_nt: TGTGCCAGCAGTTACGCGGGGAATAATTCACCCCTCCACTTT

j_call: TRBJ1-1
clone_size: -
v_call: TRBV29-1
d_call: -
cdr3_aa: CSVAQGLEAFF
cdr3_nt: TGCAGCGTTGCCCAGGGGTTGGAAGCTTTCTTT